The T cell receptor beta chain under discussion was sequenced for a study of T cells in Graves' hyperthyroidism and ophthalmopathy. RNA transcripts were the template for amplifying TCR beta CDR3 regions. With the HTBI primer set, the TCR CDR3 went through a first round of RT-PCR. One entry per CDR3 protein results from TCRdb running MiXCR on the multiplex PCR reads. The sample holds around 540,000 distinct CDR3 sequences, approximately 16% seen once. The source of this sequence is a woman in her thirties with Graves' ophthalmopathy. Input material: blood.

Here the CDR3 DNA reads TGTGCCAGCAGCTTGTCACCCGCCGCGGCCTACGAGCAGTACTTC. It codes for CASSLSPAAAYEQYF. The chain joins TRBV5-6 to TRBJ2-7; D remains unclear. The germline V gene encodes CDR1 SGHDT and CDR2 YYEEEE. Deletions cut 1 base from V and 2 bases from J, with 13 bases between. The CDR3 has 15 residues.